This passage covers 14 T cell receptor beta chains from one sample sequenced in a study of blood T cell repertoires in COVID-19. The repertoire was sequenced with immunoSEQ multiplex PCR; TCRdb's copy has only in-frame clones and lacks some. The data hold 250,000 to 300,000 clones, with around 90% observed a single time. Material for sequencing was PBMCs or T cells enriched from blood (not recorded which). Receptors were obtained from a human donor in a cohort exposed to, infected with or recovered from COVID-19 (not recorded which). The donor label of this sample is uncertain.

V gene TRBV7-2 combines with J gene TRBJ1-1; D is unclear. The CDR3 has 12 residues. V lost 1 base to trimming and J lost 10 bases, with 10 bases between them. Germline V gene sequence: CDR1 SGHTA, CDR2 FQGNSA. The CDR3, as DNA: TGTGCCAGCAGCTTAGTAGAGGTGGCAGCTTTCTTT. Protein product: CASSLVEVAAFF.

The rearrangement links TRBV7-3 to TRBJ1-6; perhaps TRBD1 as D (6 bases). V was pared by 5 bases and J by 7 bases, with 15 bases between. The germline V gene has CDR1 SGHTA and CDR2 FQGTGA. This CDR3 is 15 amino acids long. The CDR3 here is CASSTTGSGNSPLHF. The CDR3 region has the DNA TGTGCCAGCAGCACAACAGGGAGTGGAAATTCACCCCTCCACTTT.

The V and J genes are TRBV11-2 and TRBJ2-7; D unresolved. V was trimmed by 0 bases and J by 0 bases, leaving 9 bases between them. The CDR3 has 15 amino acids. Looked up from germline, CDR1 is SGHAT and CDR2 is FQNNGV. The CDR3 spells CASSLDPADSYEQYF. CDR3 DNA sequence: TGTGCCAGCAGCTTAGATCCCGCAGACTCCTACGAGCAGTACTTC.

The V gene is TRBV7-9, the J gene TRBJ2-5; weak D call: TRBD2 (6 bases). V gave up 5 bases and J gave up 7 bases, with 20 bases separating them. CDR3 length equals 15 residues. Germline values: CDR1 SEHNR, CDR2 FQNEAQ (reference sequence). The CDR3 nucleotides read TGTGCCAGCAGCGATGGGACGGAAAGGCGGGGGACCCAGTACTTC. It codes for CASSDGTERRGTQYF.

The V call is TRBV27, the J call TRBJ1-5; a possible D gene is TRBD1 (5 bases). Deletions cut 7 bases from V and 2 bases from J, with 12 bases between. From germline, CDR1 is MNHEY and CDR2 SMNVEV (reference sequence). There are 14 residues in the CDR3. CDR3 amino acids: CASTSGFGNQPQHF. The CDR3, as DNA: TGTGCCAGCACTTCAGGGTTCGGCAATCAGCCCCAGCATTTT.

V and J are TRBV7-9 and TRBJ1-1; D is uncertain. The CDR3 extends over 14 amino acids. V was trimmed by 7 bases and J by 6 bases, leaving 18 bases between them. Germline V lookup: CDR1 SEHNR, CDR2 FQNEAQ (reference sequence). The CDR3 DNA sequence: TGTGCCAGCACCCCTCCGTCGAATGCGCCTGAAGCTTTCTTT. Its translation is CASTPPSNAPEAFF.

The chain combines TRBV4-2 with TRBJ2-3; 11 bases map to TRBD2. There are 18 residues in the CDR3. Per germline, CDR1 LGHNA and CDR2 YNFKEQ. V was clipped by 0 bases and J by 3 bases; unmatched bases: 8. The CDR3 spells CASSQDLLAGESTDTQYF. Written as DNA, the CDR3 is TGTGCCAGCAGCCAAGATTTACTAGCGGGGGAGAGTACAGATACGCAGTATTTT.

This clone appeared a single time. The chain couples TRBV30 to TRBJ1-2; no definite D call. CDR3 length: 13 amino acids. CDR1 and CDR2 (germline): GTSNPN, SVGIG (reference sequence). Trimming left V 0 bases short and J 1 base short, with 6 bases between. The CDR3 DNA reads TGTGCCTGGAGTGTCCGCAGTAACTATGGCTACACCTTC. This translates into CAWSVRSNYGYTF.

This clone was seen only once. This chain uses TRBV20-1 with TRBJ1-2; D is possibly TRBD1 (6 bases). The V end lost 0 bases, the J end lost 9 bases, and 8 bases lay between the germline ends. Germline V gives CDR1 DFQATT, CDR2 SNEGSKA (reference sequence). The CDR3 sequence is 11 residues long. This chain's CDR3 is CSARDQGSYTF. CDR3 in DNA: TGCAGTGCTAGAGATCAGGGGAGCTACACCTTC.

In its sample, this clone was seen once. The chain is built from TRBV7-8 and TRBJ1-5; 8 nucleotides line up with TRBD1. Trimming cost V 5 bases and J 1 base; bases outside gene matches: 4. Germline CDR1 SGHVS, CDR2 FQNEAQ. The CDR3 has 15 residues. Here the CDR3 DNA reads TGTGCCAGCAGCCCGACAGGGGTGAGCAATCAGCCCCAGCATTTT. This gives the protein CASSPTGVSNQPQHF.

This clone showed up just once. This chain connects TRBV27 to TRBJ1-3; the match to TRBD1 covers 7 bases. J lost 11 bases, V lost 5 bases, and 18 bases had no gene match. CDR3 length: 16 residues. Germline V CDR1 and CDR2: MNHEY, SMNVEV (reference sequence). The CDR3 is CASSRQGGSPASPIYF. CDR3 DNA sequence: TGTGCCAGCAGTCGGCAAGGGGGCTCACCTGCGAGCCCCATATATTTT.

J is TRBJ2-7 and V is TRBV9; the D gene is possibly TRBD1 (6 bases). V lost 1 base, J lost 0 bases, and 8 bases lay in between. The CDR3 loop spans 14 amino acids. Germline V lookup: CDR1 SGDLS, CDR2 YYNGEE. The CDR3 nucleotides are TGTGCCAGCAGCGTAAAGGGACACTCCTACGAGCAGTACTTC. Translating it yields CASSVKGHSYEQYF.

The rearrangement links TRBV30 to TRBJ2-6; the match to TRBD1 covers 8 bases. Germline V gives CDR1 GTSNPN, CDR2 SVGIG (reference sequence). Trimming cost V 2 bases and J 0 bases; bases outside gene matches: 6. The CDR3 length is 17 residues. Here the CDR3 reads CAWSKGQGRSGANVLTF. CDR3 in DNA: TGTGCCTGGAGTAAAGGACAGGGCCGCTCTGGGGCCAACGTCCTGACTTTC.

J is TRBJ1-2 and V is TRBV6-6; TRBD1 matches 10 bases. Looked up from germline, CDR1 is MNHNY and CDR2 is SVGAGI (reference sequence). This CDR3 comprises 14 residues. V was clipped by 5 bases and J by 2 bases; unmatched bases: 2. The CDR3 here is CASSMTGGNYGYTF. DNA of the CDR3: TGTGCCAGCAGTATGACAGGGGGCAACTATGGCTACACCTTC.